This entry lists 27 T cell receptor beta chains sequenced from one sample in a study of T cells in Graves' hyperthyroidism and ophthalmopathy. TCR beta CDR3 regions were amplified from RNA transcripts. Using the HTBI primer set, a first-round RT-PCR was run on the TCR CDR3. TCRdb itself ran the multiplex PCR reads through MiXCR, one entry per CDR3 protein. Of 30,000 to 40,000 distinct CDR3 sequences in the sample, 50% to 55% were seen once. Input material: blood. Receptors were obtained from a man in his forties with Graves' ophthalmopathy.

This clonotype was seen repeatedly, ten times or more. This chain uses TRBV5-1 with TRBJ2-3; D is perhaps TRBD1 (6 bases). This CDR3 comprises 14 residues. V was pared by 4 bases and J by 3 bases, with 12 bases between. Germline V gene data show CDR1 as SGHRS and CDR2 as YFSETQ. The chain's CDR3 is CASSPGQLTDTQYF. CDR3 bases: TGCGCCAGCAGCCCTGGACAGCTAACAGATACGCAGTATTTT.

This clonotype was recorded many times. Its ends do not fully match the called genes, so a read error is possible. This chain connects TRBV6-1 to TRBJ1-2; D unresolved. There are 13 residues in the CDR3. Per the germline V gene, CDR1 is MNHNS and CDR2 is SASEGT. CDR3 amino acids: CASSEDRPHGCTF. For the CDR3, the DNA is TGTGCCAGCAGTGAAGATCGCCCTCACGGCTGCACCTTC.

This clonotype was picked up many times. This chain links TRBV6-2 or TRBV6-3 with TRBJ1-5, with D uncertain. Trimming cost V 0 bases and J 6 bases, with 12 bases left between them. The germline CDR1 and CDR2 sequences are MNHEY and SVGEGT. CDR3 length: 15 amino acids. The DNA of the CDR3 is TGTGCCAGCAGTTACTCGAGCGGTGGCAGTCAGCCCCAGCATTTT. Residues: CASSYSSGGSQPQHF.

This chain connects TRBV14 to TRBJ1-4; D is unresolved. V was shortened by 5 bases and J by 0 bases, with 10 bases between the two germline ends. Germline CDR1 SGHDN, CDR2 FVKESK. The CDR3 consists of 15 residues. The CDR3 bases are TGTGCCAGCAGCGTGGGTACGGCAACTAATGAAAAACTGTTTTTT. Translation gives CASSVGTATNEKLFF.

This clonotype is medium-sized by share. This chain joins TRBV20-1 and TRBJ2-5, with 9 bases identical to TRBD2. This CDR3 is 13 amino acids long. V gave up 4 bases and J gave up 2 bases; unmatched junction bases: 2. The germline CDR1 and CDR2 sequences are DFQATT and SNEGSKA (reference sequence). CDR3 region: CSAMAGGQETQYF. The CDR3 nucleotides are TGCAGTGCTATGGCGGGGGGGCAAGAGACCCAGTACTTC.

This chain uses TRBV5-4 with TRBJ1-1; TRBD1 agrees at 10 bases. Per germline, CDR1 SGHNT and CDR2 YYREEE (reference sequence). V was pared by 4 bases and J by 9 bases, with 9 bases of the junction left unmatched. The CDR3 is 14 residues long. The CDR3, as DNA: TGTGCCAGCAGCCTAAGACAGGGGGCCGCTAAAGCTTTCTTT. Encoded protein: CASSLRQGAAKAFF.

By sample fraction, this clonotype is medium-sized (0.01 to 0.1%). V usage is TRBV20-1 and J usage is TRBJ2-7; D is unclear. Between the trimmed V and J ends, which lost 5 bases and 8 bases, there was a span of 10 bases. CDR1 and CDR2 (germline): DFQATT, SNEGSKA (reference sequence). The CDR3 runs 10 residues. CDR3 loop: CSAESKKQYF. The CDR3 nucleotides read TGCAGTGCTGAATCTAAAAAGCAGTACTTC.

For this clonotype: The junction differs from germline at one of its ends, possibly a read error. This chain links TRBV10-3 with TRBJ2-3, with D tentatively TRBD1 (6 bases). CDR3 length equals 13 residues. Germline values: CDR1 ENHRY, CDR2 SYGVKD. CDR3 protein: CATTGLLTDTRYF. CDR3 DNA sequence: TGTGCCACAACAGGGTTGCTTACAGATACGCGGTATTTT.

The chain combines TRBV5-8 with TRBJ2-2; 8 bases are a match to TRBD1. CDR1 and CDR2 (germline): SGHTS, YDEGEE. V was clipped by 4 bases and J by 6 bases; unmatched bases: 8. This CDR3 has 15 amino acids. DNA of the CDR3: TGTGCCAGCAGCCTCCGACAGGGGATCTCCGGGGAGCTGTTTTTT. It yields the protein CASSLRQGISGELFF.

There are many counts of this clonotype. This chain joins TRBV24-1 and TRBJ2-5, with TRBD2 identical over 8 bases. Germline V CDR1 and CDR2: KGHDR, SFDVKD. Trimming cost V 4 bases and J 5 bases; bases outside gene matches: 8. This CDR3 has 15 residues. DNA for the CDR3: TGTGCCACCAGTGAGACGGGGGGGCCAGGGGAGACCCAGTACTTC. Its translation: CATSETGGPGETQYF.

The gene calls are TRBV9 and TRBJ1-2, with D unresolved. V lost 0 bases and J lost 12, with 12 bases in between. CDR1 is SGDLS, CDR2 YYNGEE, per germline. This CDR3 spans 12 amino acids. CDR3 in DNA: TGTGCCAGCAGCGTAGAGGCAAATGGAAACACCTTC. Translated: CASSVEANGNTF.

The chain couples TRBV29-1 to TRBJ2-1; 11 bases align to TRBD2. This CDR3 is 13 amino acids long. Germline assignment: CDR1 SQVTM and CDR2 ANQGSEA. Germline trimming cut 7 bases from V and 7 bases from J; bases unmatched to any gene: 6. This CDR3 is CSATSGSSNEQFF. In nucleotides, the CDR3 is TGCAGCGCCACTAGCGGGAGTTCGAATGAGCAGTTCTTC.

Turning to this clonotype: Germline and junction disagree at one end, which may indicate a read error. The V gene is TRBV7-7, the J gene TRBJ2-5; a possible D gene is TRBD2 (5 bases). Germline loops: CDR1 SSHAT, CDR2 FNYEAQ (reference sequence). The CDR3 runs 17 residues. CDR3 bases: TGTGCTAGCAGCTCCACTCCCACCGGGGTTGGAAGGGAGACCCAGTACTTC. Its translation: CASSSTPTGVGRETQYF.

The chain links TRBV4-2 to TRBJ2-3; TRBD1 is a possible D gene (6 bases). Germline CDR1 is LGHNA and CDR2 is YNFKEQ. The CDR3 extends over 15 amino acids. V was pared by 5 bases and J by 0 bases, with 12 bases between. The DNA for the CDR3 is TGTGCCAGCAGCGTCAGGGACATAAGCACAGATACGCAGTATTTT. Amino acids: CASSVRDISTDTQYF.

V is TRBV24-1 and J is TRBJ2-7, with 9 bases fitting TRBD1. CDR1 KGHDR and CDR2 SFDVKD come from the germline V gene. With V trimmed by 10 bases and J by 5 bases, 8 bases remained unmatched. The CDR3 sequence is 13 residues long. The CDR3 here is CATAGTGWNEQYF. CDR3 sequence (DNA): TGTGCCACAGCCGGGACAGGGTGGAACGAGCAGTACTTC.

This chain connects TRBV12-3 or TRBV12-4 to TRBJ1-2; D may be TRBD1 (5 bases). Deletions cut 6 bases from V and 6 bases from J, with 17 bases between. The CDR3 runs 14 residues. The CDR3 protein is CASSPAFGGNGYTF. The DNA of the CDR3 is TGTGCCAGCAGCCCCGCCTTCGGGGGGAATGGCTACACCTTC.

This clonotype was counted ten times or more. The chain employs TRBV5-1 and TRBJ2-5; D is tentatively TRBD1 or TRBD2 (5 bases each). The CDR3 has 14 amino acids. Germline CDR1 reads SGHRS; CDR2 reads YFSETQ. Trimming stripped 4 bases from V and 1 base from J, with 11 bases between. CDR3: CASSGTGAQETQYF. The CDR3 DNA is TGCGCCAGCAGCGGGACCGGGGCCCAAGAGACCCAGTACTTC.

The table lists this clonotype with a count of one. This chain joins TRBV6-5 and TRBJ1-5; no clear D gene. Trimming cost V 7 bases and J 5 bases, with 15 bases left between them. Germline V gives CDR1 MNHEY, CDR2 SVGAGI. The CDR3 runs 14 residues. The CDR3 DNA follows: TGTGCCAGCAAAGGCACGGTTGGCGATCAGCCCCAGCATTTT. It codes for CASKGTVGDQPQHF.

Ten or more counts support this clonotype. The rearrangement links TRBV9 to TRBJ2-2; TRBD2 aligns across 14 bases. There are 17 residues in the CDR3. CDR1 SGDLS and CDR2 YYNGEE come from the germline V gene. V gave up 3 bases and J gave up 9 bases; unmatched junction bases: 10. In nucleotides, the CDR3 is TGTGCCAGCAGCGGCGGCGGACTAGCGGGGGGTAGGAGGGAGCTGTTTTTT. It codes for CASSGGGLAGGRRELFF.

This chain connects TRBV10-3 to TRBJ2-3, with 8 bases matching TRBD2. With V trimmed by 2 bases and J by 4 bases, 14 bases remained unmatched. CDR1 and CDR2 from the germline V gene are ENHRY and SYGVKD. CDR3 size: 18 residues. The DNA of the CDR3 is TGTGCCATCAGTGAGCGGATGGCCGGACGAGCGGGGGCAGATACGCAGTATTTT. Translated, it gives CAISERMAGRAGADTQYF.

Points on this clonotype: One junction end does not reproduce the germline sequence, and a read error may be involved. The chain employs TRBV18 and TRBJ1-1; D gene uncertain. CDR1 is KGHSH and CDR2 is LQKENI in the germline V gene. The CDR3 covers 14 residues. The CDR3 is CASSLKEVGAEASF. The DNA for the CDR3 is TGTGCCAGCTCCCTCAAGGAGGTGGGCGCTGAAGCTTCCTTT.

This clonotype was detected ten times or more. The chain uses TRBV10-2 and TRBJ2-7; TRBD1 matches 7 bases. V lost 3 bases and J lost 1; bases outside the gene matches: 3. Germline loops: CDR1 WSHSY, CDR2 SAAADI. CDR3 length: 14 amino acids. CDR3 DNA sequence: TGCGCCAGCAGTGATTCGGGACAGTCCTACGAGCAGTACTTC. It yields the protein CASSDSGQSYEQYF.

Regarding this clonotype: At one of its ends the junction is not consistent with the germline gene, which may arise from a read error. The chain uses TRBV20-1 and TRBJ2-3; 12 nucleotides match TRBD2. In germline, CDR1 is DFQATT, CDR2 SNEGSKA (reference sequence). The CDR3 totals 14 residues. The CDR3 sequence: CSAAPSGGADAQCF. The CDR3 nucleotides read TGCAGTGCTGCCCCTAGCGGGGGGGCGGATGCGCAGTGTTTT.

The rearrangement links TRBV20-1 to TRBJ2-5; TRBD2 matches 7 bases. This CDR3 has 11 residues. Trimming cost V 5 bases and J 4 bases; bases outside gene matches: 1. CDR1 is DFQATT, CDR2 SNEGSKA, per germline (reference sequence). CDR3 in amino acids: CSAPSGETQYF. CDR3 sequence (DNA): TGCAGTGCTCCTAGCGGAGAGACCCAGTACTTC.

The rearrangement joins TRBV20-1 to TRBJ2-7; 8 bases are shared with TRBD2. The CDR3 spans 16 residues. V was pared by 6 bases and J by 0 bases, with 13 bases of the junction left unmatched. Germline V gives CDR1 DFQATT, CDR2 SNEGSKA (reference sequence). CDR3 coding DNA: TGCAGTGCCGACGGGGGGAGGGCGGGAGGCTCCTACGAGCAGTACTTC. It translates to CSADGGRAGGSYEQYF.

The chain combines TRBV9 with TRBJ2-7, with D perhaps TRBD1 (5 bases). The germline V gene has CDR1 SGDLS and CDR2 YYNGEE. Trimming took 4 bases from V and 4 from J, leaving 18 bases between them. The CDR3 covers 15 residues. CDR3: CASSPLGQGTYEQYF. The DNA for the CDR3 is TGTGCCAGCAGCCCCCTAGGGCAGGGCACATACGAGCAGTACTTC.

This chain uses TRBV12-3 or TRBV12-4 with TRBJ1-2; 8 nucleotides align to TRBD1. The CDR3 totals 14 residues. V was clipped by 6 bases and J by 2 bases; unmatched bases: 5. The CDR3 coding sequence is TGTGCCAGCAGGCCTCGGACAGGGAACTATGGCTACACCTTC. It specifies CASRPRTGNYGYTF.